The 17 T cell receptor beta chains listed next were all sequenced from one sample in a study of neurological immune-mediated disorders. TCRdb re-analysed the 5' RACE reads in MiXCR, keeping a single row per CDR3 protein. Altogether about 55,000 distinct CDR3 sequences are present, 4% being singletons, with the ten largest covering 1.5% to 2%. The sample comprised CD4+ T cells from blood. Source of these receptors: a woman aged 40 to 50 with multiple sclerosis.

This clonotype has a count of ten or more. CDR3 amino acids: CSVDARGEQYF. The DNA for the CDR3 is TGCAGCGTTGATGCTAGGGGCGAGCAGTACTTC. V and J are TRBV29-1 and TRBJ2-7, with D possibly TRBD1 on 5 matching bases. Trimming took 3 bases from V and 6 from J, leaving 9 bases between them. CDR1 SQVTM and CDR2 ANQGSEA come from the germline V gene. This CDR3 region has 11 residues.

This clonotype came up many times. V and J are TRBV11-2 and TRBJ1-3; D is unresolved. Trimming cost V 2 bases and J 7 bases, with 6 bases left between them. Germline V gene data show CDR1 as SGHAT and CDR2 as FQNNGV. The CDR3 spans 12 residues. The CDR3 here is CASSLLVNTIYF. The CDR3 DNA reads TGTGCCAGCAGCTTACTCGTTAACACCATATATTTT.

This clonotype was counted many times. This chain links TRBV14 with TRBJ1-2; the match to TRBD1 covers 9 bases. Trimming at V came to 4 bases and at J to 7 bases, leaving 7 bases not matched to a gene. The CDR3 has 14 amino acids. Germline-derived CDR1 and CDR2 are SGHDN and FVKESK. The CDR3 loop is CASSLMDRGFGYTF. Here the CDR3 DNA reads TGTGCCAGCAGCCTAATGGACAGGGGATTTGGCTACACCTTC.

In its sample, this clonotype was seen many times. V usage is TRBV20-1 and J usage is TRBJ1-1; D is unresolved. The germline V and J ends were trimmed by 4 bases and 1 base, with 13 bases remaining between them. Germline CDR1 is DFQATT and CDR2 is SNEGSKA (reference sequence). The CDR3 covers 14 residues. DNA for the CDR3: TGCAGTGCTAACTCGAGGCGGCAGAACACTGAAGCTTTCTTT. Translated: CSANSRRQNTEAFF.

The rearrangement links TRBV7-9 to TRBJ1-1, with D possibly matching TRBD1 (6 bases). V lost 3 bases to trimming and J lost 6 bases, with 8 bases between them. Germline CDR1 SEHNR, CDR2 FQNEAQ (reference sequence). The CDR3 extends over 12 amino acids. The CDR3 here is CASSFGGAEAFF. CDR3 nucleotide sequence: TGTGCCAGCAGCTTCGGGGGCGCTGAAGCTTTCTTT.

This clonotype came up many times. The gene calls are TRBV20-1 and TRBJ2-1; 8 nucleotides line up with TRBD2. Germline CDR1 and CDR2: DFQATT and SNEGSKA (reference sequence). Germline trimming cut 6 bases from V and 0 bases from J; bases unmatched to any gene: 4. The CDR3 is 14 amino acids. For the CDR3, the DNA is TGCAGTGCAAACGGGGGGGCCTCCTACAATGAGCAGTTCTTC. This translates into CSANGGASYNEQFF.

This clonotype has at least ten counts. V usage is TRBV7-6 and J usage is TRBJ1-4; D ambiguous. The CDR3 has 12 residues. Trimming took 6 bases from V and 4 from J, leaving 6 bases between them. Germline V gene lookup returns CDR1 SGHVS and CDR2 FNYEAQ. This CDR3 is CASRRFNEKLFF. CDR3 DNA sequence: TGTGCCAGCAGGCGTTTTAATGAAAAACTGTTTTTT. Filled out from reference TRBV7-6 and TRBJ1-4, the complete variable domain reads GAGVSQSPRYKVTKRGQDVALRCDPISGHVSLYWYRQALGQGPEFLTYFNYEAQQDKSGLPNDRFSAERPEGSISTLTIQRTEQRDSAMYRCASRRFNEKLFFGSGTQLSVL.

The table lists this clonotype with many counts. The chain recombines TRBV10-3 with TRBJ2-3, with 7 bases lining up with TRBD1. Germline V lookup: CDR1 ENHRY, CDR2 SYGVKD. Unmatched junction bases numbered 10, after V lost 7 bases and J lost 6 bases. This CDR3 has 14 amino acids. CDR3 sequence reads: CAIMGDRPSDTQYF. CDR3 sequence (DNA): TGTGCCATCATGGGGGACAGACCTTCGGATACGCAGTATTTT.

This clonotype was seen many times. The chain employs TRBV5-1 and TRBJ1-6, with D perhaps TRBD1 (6 bases). CDR3 length: 15 residues. Trimming left V 0 bases short and J 8 bases short, with 12 bases between. CDR1 and CDR2 from the germline V gene are SGHRS and YFSETQ. The DNA for the CDR3 is TGCGCCAGCAGCTTGGGGACAGACCGGGATTCACCCCTCCACTTT. It yields the protein CASSLGTDRDSPLHF.

This clonotype was recorded many times. The J gene is TRBJ1-1, the V gene TRBV11-2; D is unclear. The CDR3 sequence is 12 residues long. CDR1 and CDR2 from the germline V gene are SGHAT and FQNNGV. The ends were cut back, 3 bases at V and 6 bases at J, with 8 bases in the middle. CDR3 amino acids: CASSFGVAEAFF. The CDR3 DNA follows: TGTGCCAGCAGCTTCGGTGTCGCTGAAGCTTTCTTT. The full variable domain, with the rest looked up from reference TRBV11-2 and TRBJ1-1, is EAGVAQSPRYKIIEKRQSVAFWCNPISGHATLYWYQQILGQGPKLLIQFQNNGVVDDSQLPKDRFSAERLKGVDSTLKIQPAKLEDSAVYLCASSFGVAEAFFGQGTRLTVV.

This clonotype appeared many times. The chain uses TRBV4-1 and TRBJ2-1, with 7 bases lining up with TRBD2. V lost 1 base, J lost 2 bases, and 8 bases stayed unmatched. There are 17 residues in the CDR3. The germline gives CDR1 MGHRA, CDR2 YSYEKL. The CDR3 nucleotides read TGCGCCAGCAGCCAAGGGGGGGGACTTCAGACCTACAATGAGCAGTTCTTC. It codes for CASSQGGGLQTYNEQFF.

The CDR3 protein is CASSQGVSGYGYTF. For the CDR3, the DNA is TGTGCCAGCAGCCAAGGGGTCTCCGGCTATGGCTACACCTTC. The J gene is TRBJ1-2, the V gene TRBV3-1; D is undetermined. Germline V gene sequence: CDR1 LGHDT, CDR2 YNNKEL (reference sequence). The CDR3 runs 14 residues. The V end was cut by 1 base, the J end by 4 bases, with 10 bases between.

At least ten counts were recorded for this clonotype. The chain has TRBV7-9 and TRBJ2-2; 12 bases agree with TRBD1. V shed 5 bases, J shed 5 bases, and the junction held 6 bases outside the gene matches. The CDR3 loop spans 16 amino acids. CDR1 and CDR2 (germline): SEHNR, FQNEAQ (reference sequence). CDR3 nucleotide sequence: TGTGCCAGCAGCCCCGGGACAGGGGGCTTGACCGGGGAGCTGTTTTTT. Translation: CASSPGTGGLTGELFF.

This clonotype was observed many times. This chain joins TRBV2 and TRBJ2-2; D possibly uses TRBD1 or TRBD2 (7 bases each). Trimming stripped 6 bases from V and 5 bases from J, with 16 bases between. From germline, CDR1 is SNHLY and CDR2 FYNNEI. The length of the CDR3 is 15 residues. Here the CDR3 reads CASRGGDSRTGELFF. The CDR3 coding sequence is TGTGCCAGCAGGGGAGGGGACAGTCGAACCGGGGAGCTGTTTTTT.

This clonotype was counted ten times or more. The chain couples TRBV4-1 to TRBJ2-3, with D possibly matching TRBD2 (5 bases). From germline, CDR1 is MGHRA and CDR2 YSYEKL. CDR3 length equals 15 residues. Trimming removed 1 base from V and 8 bases from J, with 16 bases in between. The CDR3 sequence is CASSQGTAEGPTQYF. CDR3 coding DNA: TGCGCCAGCAGCCAAGGCACTGCCGAGGGTCCTACGCAGTATTTT.

This clonotype has a count of ten or more. CDR3 in amino acids: CASSSTLPDTDTQYF. The CDR3 DNA sequence: TGTGCCAGCAGTTCCACTCTTCCAGACACAGATACGCAGTATTTT. The V call is TRBV12-3 or TRBV12-4, the J call TRBJ2-3; D remains unclear. Trimming removed 4 bases from V and 2 bases from J, with 13 bases in between. This CDR3 comprises 15 residues.

This chain uses TRBV18 with TRBJ1-2, with 7 bases fitting TRBD1. Per germline, CDR1 KGHSH and CDR2 LQKENI. The ends lost 3 bases at V and 2 bases at J; junction bases unmatched: 6. The CDR3 extends over 15 amino acids. The CDR3 loop is CASSPSTGTNYGYTF. The DNA for the CDR3 is TGTGCCAGCTCACCCTCGACAGGGACCAACTATGGCTACACCTTC.